This T cell receptor beta chain was identified during a study of blood T cell repertoires in COVID-19. Looking at the study overall: COVID-19 samples, acute and convalescent, were from the United States, Italy and Spain.

Deletions cut 5 bases from V and 11 bases from J, with 12 bases between. CDR3 length: 12 residues. CDR1 SGHTA and CDR2 FQGNSA come from the germline V gene. Sequenced by immunoSEQ multiplex PCR; TCRdb stores in-frame clones only, minus some. The profile shows some 200,000 clones, approximately 85% of them singletons. Seattle-derived patients entered the study during active infection and were followed longitudinally. This sequence originates from a woman aged 70 to 79 with COVID-19, enrolled during active disease. Sequenced: peripheral blood. The chain employs TRBV7-2 and TRBJ1-4, with a weak D call TRBD1 (6 bases). The CDR3 reads CASSELTGKLFF. The CDR3 DNA is TGTGCCAGCAGCGAGCTTACAGGGAAACTGTTTTTT.